The clone carrying this TCR beta chain was counted a few times. These data are taken from a study of cytomegalovirus exposure and HLA in healthy donors. The CDR3 has 13 amino acids. V shed 0 bases and J shed 6 bases, with 6 bases lying between them. Germline V CDR1 and CDR2: SEHNR, FQNEAQ (reference sequence). PCR employed 60 Vbeta and 13 Jbeta primers. Using immunoSEQ multiplex PCR, the repertoire was profiled, and TCRdb retains in-frame clones only, with some absent. This sample has roughly 70,000 clones, with roughly 72% found just once. Specimen: PBMCs. This rearrangement joins TRBV7-9 to TRBJ2-1; unclear D gene. This receptor was identified in a man aged 50 to 60 in good health and CMV-seronegative. CDR3 bases: TGTGCCAGCAGCTTAGCGCCGGGCAATGAGCAGTTCTTC. Its translation is CASSLAPGNEQFF. Looking up the rest from reference TRBV7-9 and TRBJ2-1 gives the full variable domain: DTGVSQNPRHKITKRGQNVTFRCDPISEHNRLYWYRQTLGQGPEFLTYFQNEAQLEKSRLLSDRFSAERPKGSFSTLEIQRTEQGDSAMYLCASSLAPGNEQFFGPGTRLTVL.